The 15 T cell receptor beta chains listed next were all sequenced from one sample in a study of cytomegalovirus exposure and HLA in healthy donors. TCRdb's copy holds only in-frame clones and misses some; the assay was immunoSEQ multiplex PCR. The table has over 110,000 clones, more than 75% seen once. Source material: PBMCs. The receptor source for this set is a man between 18 and 35 years old in good health and CMV-seropositive.

The chain joins TRBV14 to TRBJ1-2; TRBD1 agrees at 10 bases. Losses at the gene ends were 1 base for V and 4 bases for J; bases not matched to a gene: 3. Germline CDR1 SGHDN, CDR2 FVKESK. The length of the CDR3 is 15 residues. CDR3 residues: CASSQGGTGAYGYTF. The CDR3 region has the DNA TGTGCCAGCAGCCAAGGCGGGACAGGGGCCTATGGCTACACCTTC.

This chain joins TRBV10-3 and TRBJ2-5, with 11 bases lining up with TRBD2. CDR1 and CDR2 (germline): ENHRY, SYGVKD. The trim removed 2 bases at V and 6 bases at J, leaving 2 bases unmatched. There are 14 residues in the CDR3. CDR3 DNA: TGTGCCATCAGTGAGACTAGCGGGAGCCAGACCCAGTACTTC. This gives the protein CAISETSGSQTQYF.

This chain links TRBV30 with TRBJ2-7; 8 bases map to TRBD1. V gave up 5 bases and J gave up 6 bases; unmatched junction bases: 12. The CDR3 is 14 amino acids. Germline CDR1 and CDR2: GTSNPN and SVGIG (reference sequence). The CDR3 nucleotides are TGTGCCTGGGGCGGACAGGGCTACCTCGGCGAGCAGTACTTC. Residues: CAWGGQGYLGEQYF.

This sequence joins TRBV15 and TRBJ2-1; 11 positions match TRBD2. Germline CDR1 and CDR2: LNHNV and YYDKDF (reference sequence). The trim removed 0 bases at V and 9 bases at J, leaving 7 bases unmatched. This CDR3 spans 16 amino acids. The CDR3 region has the DNA TGTGCCACCAGCAGAGATTACCTAGCGGGAGGAGGTGAGCAGTTCTTC. It translates to CATSRDYLAGGGEQFF.

This clone showed up just once. This chain uses TRBV21-1 with TRBJ2-7; the table names TRBD1, a call not compared with the DNA. TRBV21-1 has pseudogene status. This CDR3 has 14 amino acids. CDR3 region: CASSLKQGPYEQYF. As DNA, the CDR3 is TGTGCCAGCAGCCTCAAACAGGGCCCCTACGAGCAGTACTTC.

This clone was detected once. The rearrangement joins TRBV7-6 to TRBJ2-3; tentatively, D is TRBD2 (8 bases). Trimming took off 5 bases at V and 2 bases at J, with 23 bases between the two ends. There are 18 residues in the CDR3. Germline V gives CDR1 SGHVS, CDR2 FNYEAQ. CDR3 sequence reads: CASSAAPGGTEFTDTQYF. As DNA, the CDR3 is TGTGCCAGCAGCGCAGCCCCGGGGGGGACAGAGTTCACAGATACGCAGTATTTT.

This chain joins TRBV7-2 and TRBJ1-4, with D perhaps matching TRBD1 (6 bases). This CDR3 is 17 amino acids long. V lost 2 bases and J 10 bases, leaving 23 bases between the germline ends. Germline V gives CDR1 SGHTA, CDR2 FQGNSA. In DNA form, the CDR3 reads TGTGCCAGCAGCTTAAGGGTGGGGCAACAGGGAATGGGAAAACTGTTTTTT. It yields the protein CASSLRVGQQGMGKLFF.

The rearrangement joins TRBV5-1 to TRBJ2-7; D is possibly TRBD2 (6 bases). V gave up 2 bases and J gave up 6 bases, with 12 bases separating them. CDR1 SGHRS and CDR2 YFSETQ come from the germline V gene. The CDR3 consists of 13 residues. The CDR3 spells CASSFSSDREQYF. CDR3 bases: TGCGCCAGCAGCTTCTCTAGCGACCGCGAGCAGTACTTC.

This chain uses TRBV5-4 with TRBJ1-1, with TRBD1 as a possible D gene (6 bases). Germline V gives CDR1 SGHNT, CDR2 YYREEE (reference sequence). The CDR3 is 15 residues long. Trimming pared 0 bases from V and 9 bases from J, leaving 18 bases between. The CDR3 here is CASSLDPSTGTKAFF. The CDR3, as DNA: TGTGCCAGCAGCTTGGACCCTTCAACCGGGACAAAAGCTTTCTTT.

J is TRBJ2-7 and V is TRBV7-2, with 7 bases aligning to TRBD2. Losses at the gene ends were 4 bases for V and 3 bases for J; bases not matched to a gene: 3. CDR3 length: 13 residues. Germline CDR1 and CDR2: SGHTA and FQGNSA. CDR3 nucleotide sequence: TGTGCCAGCAGCTGGGACTACTTCTACGAGCAGTACTTC. Residues: CASSWDYFYEQYF.

Here the CDR3 DNA reads TGTGCCAGCAGTTACTTCTCGAGCTCCTACAATGAGCAGTTCTTC. Its translation: CASSYFSSSYNEQFF. The V and J genes are TRBV6-6 and TRBJ2-1, with no clear D. The V end was cut by 1 base, the J end by 0 bases, with 7 bases between. This CDR3 region has 15 residues. Germline loops: CDR1 MNHNY, CDR2 SVGAGI (reference sequence).

The rearrangement joins TRBV5-6 to TRBJ1-5; no definite D call. This CDR3 has 13 amino acids. Germline CDR1 reads SGHDT; CDR2 reads YYEEEE. V lost 4 bases to trimming and J lost 9 bases, with 14 bases between them. CDR3 loop: CASSVNQVWPQHF. DNA of the CDR3: TGTGCCAGCAGCGTGAACCAGGTCTGGCCCCAGCATTTT.

CDR3 in amino acids: CASSLGTRNTEAFF. The CDR3 nucleotides are TGTGCCAGCAGCTTGGGCACAAGGAACACTGAAGCTTTCTTT. This chain connects TRBV5-4 to TRBJ1-1; D remains unclear. CDR1 SGHNT and CDR2 YYREEE come from the germline V gene (reference sequence). The CDR3 contains 14 residues. The germline V and J ends were trimmed by 0 bases and 1 base, with 7 bases remaining between them.

The J gene is TRBJ2-2, the V gene TRBV18; 10 positions agree with TRBD2. This CDR3 has 15 amino acids. CDR1 and CDR2 (germline): KGHSH, LQKENI. V trimming: 6 bases; J trimming: 2 bases; junction bases outside the gene matches: 3. The CDR3 here is CASSRLAGNTGELFF. The CDR3 DNA is TGTGCCAGCTCGAGACTAGCGGGTAACACCGGGGAGCTGTTTTTT.

The chain joins TRBV2 to TRBJ1-4; D not resolved. The CDR3 totals 14 residues. V lost 5 bases and J 8 bases, leaving 15 bases between the germline ends. In germline, CDR1 is SNHLY, CDR2 FYNNEI. The CDR3 reads CASSPEHYGEKLFF. Written as DNA, the CDR3 is TGTGCCAGCAGTCCGGAGCATTATGGAGAAAAACTGTTTTTT. Using reference TRBV2 and TRBJ1-4 for the parts outside the CDR3, the full variable domain is EPEVTQTPSHQVTQMGQEVILRCVPISNHLYFYWYRQILGQKVEFLVSFYNNEISEKSEIFDDQFSVERPDGSNFTLKIRSTKLEDSAMYFCASSPEHYGEKLFFGSGTQLSVL.